Below are 15 T cell receptor beta chains sequenced from a single sample in a study of lymphopenia after photon versus proton radiotherapy. Libraries were prepared by immunoSEQ multiplex PCR; TCRdb keeps only in-frame clonotypes and omits some of them. The profile shows roughly 15,000 clones, 80% to 90% of them singletons. The starting material was peripheral blood, obtained from a patient treated with proton-based radiotherapy. The receptors derive from a man between 70 and 80 years old with pancreatic cancer.

The chain carries TRBV5-1 and TRBJ2-1, with D unresolved. This CDR3 comprises 14 residues. V was pared by 4 bases and J by 7 bases, with 15 bases between. CDR1 SGHRS and CDR2 YFSETQ come from the germline V gene. The DNA of the CDR3 is TGCGCCAGCAGCCAAATACACGGATGGAATGAGCAGTTCTTC. Protein: CASSQIHGWNEQFF.

V gene TRBV2 combines with J gene TRBJ1-5; D is uncertain. Germline loops: CDR1 SNHLY, CDR2 FYNNEI. CDR3 size: 16 residues. The ends were cut back, 1 base at V and 2 bases at J, with 12 bases in the middle. The CDR3 sequence is CASSEGRATGNQPQHF. For the CDR3, the DNA is TGTGCCAGCAGTGAAGGCCGGGCAACGGGCAATCAGCCCCAGCATTTT.

This rearrangement joins TRBV11-1 to TRBJ1-2; TRBD1 might be the D (5 bases). V was shortened by 1 base and J by 7 bases, with 13 bases between the two germline ends. CDR1 and CDR2 (germline): SGHAT, FQDESV (reference sequence). The CDR3 loop spans 14 amino acids. The CDR3 loop is CASSLVEGVRGYTF. The CDR3 DNA reads TGTGCCAGCAGCTTAGTCGAAGGGGTCCGTGGCTACACCTTC.

V and J are TRBV7-8 and TRBJ2-2; D is undetermined. The germline V gene has CDR1 SGHVS and CDR2 FQNEAQ. The CDR3 is made up of 14 amino acids. Deletions cut 4 bases from V and 6 bases from J, with 12 bases between. CDR3 sequence: CASSSTQEAGELFF. Written as DNA, the CDR3 is TGTGCCAGCAGCTCTACCCAGGAAGCCGGGGAGCTGTTTTTT.

The V and J genes are TRBV2 and TRBJ1-5; D gene ambiguous. Trimming took off 9 bases at V and 2 bases at J, with 11 bases between the two ends. Germline V gives CDR1 SNHLY, CDR2 FYNNEI. The CDR3 covers 13 residues. The CDR3 reads CASNNRGNQPQHF. DNA for the CDR3: TGTGCCAGTAATAACCGGGGCAATCAGCCCCAGCATTTT. Based on the CDR3 plus reference TRBV2 and TRBJ1-5, the full variable domain is EPEVTQTPSHQVTQMGQEVILRCVPISNHLYFYWYRQILGQKVEFLVSFYNNEISEKSEIFDDQFSVERPDGSNFTLKIRSTKLEDSAMYFCASNNRGNQPQHFGDGTRLSIL.

In its sample, this clone is large. The V gene is TRBV19, the J gene TRBJ2-1, with unresolved D. Trimming removed 4 bases at V and 3 bases at J, with 7 bases between. Per germline, CDR1 LNHDA and CDR2 SQIVND (reference sequence). CDR3 length: 13 residues. The CDR3 coding sequence is TGTGCCAGTAGTACCCTTCTCTACAATGAGCAGTTCTTC. Its translation: CASSTLLYNEQFF. The entire variable domain, with the rest obtained from reference TRBV19 and TRBJ2-1, is as follows: DGGITQSPKYLFRKEGQNVTLSCEQNLNHDAMYWYRQDPGQGLRLIYYSQIVNDFQKGDIAEGYSVSREKKESFPLTVTSAQKNPTAFYLCASSTLLYNEQFFGPGTRLTVL.

The V call is TRBV27, the J call TRBJ2-7, with 7 bases fitting TRBD2. CDR1 MNHEY and CDR2 SMNVEV come from the germline V gene (reference sequence). The junction had 13 bases not matched to a gene; V was cut back by 5 bases and J by 3 bases. CDR3 size: 16 residues. The CDR3 loop is CASSLMSVGGNYEQYF. CDR3 bases: TGTGCCAGCAGTCTGATGTCGGTGGGAGGGAACTACGAGCAGTACTTC.

This chain connects TRBV5-4 to TRBJ1-6; tentative D call: TRBD1 (6 bases). Trimming shortened V by 4 bases and J by 4 bases, and 12 bases separated the two germline ends. This CDR3 region has 15 residues. The germline V gene has CDR1 SGHNT and CDR2 YYREEE (reference sequence). The CDR3 here is CASSLAGAYNSPLHF. The DNA for the CDR3 is TGTGCCAGCAGCCTTGCGGGGGCATATAATTCACCCCTCCACTTT. Supplemented by reference TRBV5-4 and TRBJ1-6, the full variable domain reads ETGVTQSPTHLIKTRGQQVTLRCSSQSGHNTVSWYQQALGQGPQFIFQYYREEENGRGNFPPRFSGLQFPNYSSELNVNALELDDSALYLCASSLAGAYNSPLHFGNGTRLTVT.

This clone came up a few times. This chain uses TRBV4-1 with TRBJ1-2; D uncertain. The V gene lost 1 base and the J gene lost 4 bases, with 10 bases spanning the gap. Germline assignment: CDR1 MGHRA and CDR2 YSYEKL. This CDR3 contains 14 residues. The CDR3, as DNA: TGCGCCAGCAGCCAAGTGGGTCAGATCTATGGCTACACCTTC. Translating gives CASSQVGQIYGYTF.

The chain is built from TRBV7-2 and TRBJ2-2; D gene ambiguous. Germline assignment: CDR1 SGHTA and CDR2 FQGNSA. V lost 7 bases, J lost 1 base, and 16 bases lay in between. The CDR3 spans 16 residues. CDR3 nucleotides: TGTGCCAGCACCTTTAGTGGTTGGCTGAACACCGGGGAGCTGTTTTTT. Translation gives CASTFSGWLNTGELFF. The entire variable domain, with the rest obtained from reference TRBV7-2 and TRBJ2-2, is as follows: GAGVSQSPSNKVTEKGKDVELRCDPISGHTALYWYRQSLGQGLEFLIYFQGNSAPDKSGLPSDRFSAERTGGSVSTLTIQRTQQEDSAVYLCASTFSGWLNTGELFFGEGSRLTVL.

J is TRBJ2-3 and V is TRBV5-1, with D perhaps TRBD2 (5 bases). V lost 7 bases, J lost 0 bases, and 9 bases lay in between. Germline assignment: CDR1 SGHRS and CDR2 YFSETQ. The CDR3 runs to 13 residues. CDR3 in DNA: TGCGCCAGCGGTCGGGGAAGCACAGATACGCAGTATTTT. Translated: CASGRGSTDTQYF.

The chain uses TRBV5-1 and TRBJ2-7; 9 positions agree with TRBD2. Germline CDR1 is SGHRS and CDR2 is YFSETQ. This CDR3 comprises 14 residues. With V trimmed by 7 bases and J by 6 bases, 11 bases remained unmatched. CDR3 DNA: TGCGCCAGCGCAAGCATAGCGGGAGTACGCGAGCAGTACTTC. This encodes CASASIAGVREQYF.

J is TRBJ2-1 and V is TRBV11-2; TRBD2 matches 10 bases. Germline V lookup: CDR1 SGHAT, CDR2 FQNNGV. Trimming removed 3 bases from V and 1 base from J; junction bases left unmatched: 0. The CDR3 consists of 15 residues. CDR3 sequence (DNA): TGTGCCAGCAGCTTTAGCGGGGGGTCCTACAATGAGCAGTTCTTC. Its protein is CASSFSGGSYNEQFF.

This rearrangement joins TRBV19 to TRBJ1-2; 10 nucleotides match TRBD1. Per germline, CDR1 LNHDA and CDR2 SQIVND (reference sequence). The CDR3 totals 13 residues. The ends lost 7 bases at V and 4 bases at J; junction bases unmatched: 3. The CDR3 spells CASTRTGGYGYTF. The DNA for the CDR3 is TGTGCCAGTACCAGGACAGGGGGCTATGGCTACACCTTC.

This chain joins TRBV5-1 and TRBJ1-1; possibly TRBD1 for D (5 bases). Trimming cost V 5 bases and J 4 bases, with 12 bases left between them. Germline assignment: CDR1 SGHRS and CDR2 YFSETQ. The CDR3 is made up of 13 amino acids. In DNA, the CDR3 is TGCGCCAGCAGGTCCACGCAGGGCACTGAAGCTTTCTTT. Encoded protein: CASRSTQGTEAFF.